The source of this T cell receptor beta chain is a study of response to subunit inactivated influenza vaccine. As for this clonotype: No antigen is known for it.

TCRdb re-analysed the RT-PCR reads in MiXCR, keeping a single row per CDR3 protein. The table has about 160,000 distinct CDR3 sequences, approximately 10% seen once. Trimming left V 0 bases short and J 0 bases short, with 8 bases between. The CDR3 contains 15 residues. Germline CDR1 and CDR2: DFQATT and SNEGSKA (reference sequence). Study findings and constraints: The authors suggested that few new T cells are recruited per seasonal influenza vaccination.

The V and J genes are TRBV20-1 and TRBJ2-2, with unresolved D. This TCR was recovered from a man aged 45-65 years who received an inactivated influenza vaccine. Sample: non-naive T cells sorted from PBMCs, taken around seven weeks after vaccination. This chain's CDR3 is CSAREVFTNTGELFF. CDR3 in DNA: TGCAGTGCTAGAGAAGTGTTCACGAACACCGGGGAGCTGTTTTTT.